The clone carrying this T cell receptor (beta chain) has just a few counts. Its antigen is not known. These data belong to a study of cytomegalovirus exposure and HLA in healthy donors. Findings of the study overall: TCR beta sequences reportedly predicted most subjects' HLA-A and HLA-B alleles accurately.

Germline CDR1 is SGHVS and CDR2 is FQNEAQ. The V gene end was trimmed by 4 bases and the J gene end by 4 bases; junction bases not matched to a gene: 6. The CDR3 extends over 14 amino acids. Researchers ran the PCR with 60 Vbeta and 13 Jbeta primers. Clones were read by immunoSEQ multiplex PCR, and TCRdb kept only the in-frame ones, dropping some. The data contain about 100,000 clones, about 75% of them singletons. The receptor's source is a male donor in good health and CMV-seropositive. Sequenced material: PBMCs. The chain joins TRBV7-8 to TRBJ1-2, with 7 bases fitting TRBD1. The CDR3 DNA sequence: TGTGCCAGCAGCTCCCTACAGGGGCGCTATGGCTACACCTTC. It specifies CASSSLQGRYGYTF.